This T cell receptor (beta chain) was identified in a study of blood T cell repertoires in COVID-19. Generated by immunoSEQ multiplex PCR, the TCRdb table keeps only in-frame clones and is missing some. The data show 160,000 or so clones, with more than 80% seen just once and approximately 10% held by the top ten. CDR1 is MNHEY and CDR2 is SVGEGT in the germline V gene. The CDR3 consists of 17 residues. The J segment lost 4 bases and the V segment lost 2 bases, leaving 7 bases of the junction unmatched. This receptor was obtained from a human donor in a cohort sampled during active COVID-19. The sequenced sample was peripheral blood. V usage is TRBV6-2 or TRBV6-3 and J usage is TRBJ2-2; 10 bases line up with TRBD1. Written as DNA, the CDR3 is TGTGCCAGCAGTTACGAGGGGACAGGGGCGGGCACCGGGGAGCTGTTTTTT. Its protein product is CASSYEGTGAGTGELFF.